This T cell receptor (beta chain) is from a study of cytomegalovirus exposure and HLA in healthy donors. Primers included in the PCR were 60 Vbeta and 13 Jbeta primers. Clones were read by immunoSEQ multiplex PCR, and TCRdb kept only the in-frame ones, dropping some. The table shows tens of thousands of clones, with about 69% occurring only once. Note on this clone: Its antigen is not known.

Findings of the study overall: Cytomegalovirus association was listed for under 200 TCR beta chains. Earlier results showed most TCR beta V segments being productive about 87% or about 30% of the time.

This CDR3 is built from 13 residues. The V gene's germline CDR1 is LNHDA and CDR2 SQIVND (reference sequence). V was shortened by 11 bases and J by 0 bases, with 11 bases between the two germline ends. The sequence was obtained from a man between 40 and 49 years old in good health and CMV-seropositive. The rearrangement uses TRBV19 and TRBJ1-3; perhaps TRBD1 as D (6 bases). The specimen sequenced was PBMCs. CDR3 coding DNA: TGTGCCCCCAGGGGCGTCTCTGGAAACACCATATATTTT. It is translated as CAPRGVSGNTIYF.